One sample yielded the 3 T cell receptor beta chains listed below, sequenced in a study of cytomegalovirus exposure and HLA in healthy donors. 60 Vbeta and 13 Jbeta primers were used in PCR. Data came from immunoSEQ multiplex PCR; TCRdb stores just in-frame clones and leaves some out. This sample has more than 150,000 clones, with about three quarters found just once. The material sequenced was PBMCs. The receptors shown here come from a woman in her thirties or forties in good health and CMV-seropositive.

The rearrangement uses TRBV27 and TRBJ2-7, with 7 bases lining up with TRBD1. The CDR3 length is 13 residues. The ends lost 6 bases at V and 2 bases at J; junction bases unmatched: 4. Germline-derived CDR1 and CDR2 are MNHEY and SMNVEV (reference sequence). CDR3 DNA: TGTGCCAGCAGACGACAGGGTCCCTACGAGCAGTACTTC. Amino acid sequence: CASRRQGPYEQYF.

The chain has TRBV7-2 and TRBJ2-7; D might be TRBD1 (5 bases). This CDR3 spans 15 amino acids. The germline V gene has CDR1 SGHTA and CDR2 FQGNSA. With 1 base removed from V and 4 bases from J, the gap between germline ends came to 14 bases. The CDR3 spells CASSLGLLGPYEQYF. The CDR3 DNA sequence: TGTGCCAGCAGCTTAGGTCTTTTGGGGCCGTACGAGCAGTACTTC.

V and J are TRBV7-2 and TRBJ2-1; possibly TRBD1 for D (6 bases). This CDR3 has 15 residues. Trimming pared 3 bases from V and 2 bases from J, leaving 11 bases between. Germline loops: CDR1 SGHTA, CDR2 FQGNSA. As DNA, the CDR3 is TGTGCCAGCAGCTTTCAGGGGCAACCCTACAATGAGCAGTTCTTC. Its translation is CASSFQGQPYNEQFF.